Below are 27 T cell receptor beta chains sequenced from a single sample in a study of blood T cell repertoires in COVID-19. TCRdb keeps only in-frame clones here, not all; method: immunoSEQ multiplex PCR. The sample yields roughly 480,000 clones, 89% seen once. Sequenced material: peripheral blood. These receptors were obtained from a man aged 18 to 29 with COVID-19, enrolled during active disease.

This rearrangement joins TRBV7-9 to TRBJ1-1; unclear D gene. Trimming shortened V by 1 base and J by 8 bases, and 14 bases separated the two germline ends. Per the germline V gene, CDR1 is SEHNR and CDR2 is FQNEAQ (reference sequence). This CDR3 is built from 14 residues. CDR3 in amino acids: CASSLVRNRTEAFF. CDR3 nucleotides: TGTGCCAGCAGCTTAGTCCGCAACAGAACCGAAGCTTTCTTT.

This clone was seen just once. The chain carries TRBV13 and TRBJ2-7; 9 nucleotides match TRBD1. The CDR3 covers 15 residues. Looked up from germline, CDR1 is PRHDT and CDR2 is FYEKMQ (reference sequence). Germline trimming cut 4 bases from V and 4 bases from J; bases unmatched to any gene: 8. CDR3 sequence: CASSSAGQGRYEQYF. DNA for the CDR3: TGTGCCAGCAGCTCGGCTGGACAGGGGAGATACGAGCAGTACTTC.

V usage is TRBV5-6 and J usage is TRBJ1-2; 7 positions match TRBD1. V lost 4 bases to trimming and J lost 2 bases; unmatched junction nucleotides: 8. CDR3 length equals 15 residues. The germline V gene encodes CDR1 SGHDT and CDR2 YYEEEE. CDR3 protein: CASSLSGTANYGYTF. CDR3 DNA sequence: TGTGCCAGCAGCCTCTCCGGGACAGCAAACTATGGCTACACCTTC.

The chain is built from TRBV7-2 and TRBJ2-7; 9 positions agree with TRBD2. J lost 0 bases, V lost 5 bases, and 5 bases had no gene match. Germline V gives CDR1 SGHTA, CDR2 FQGNSA. There are 15 residues in the CDR3. In nucleotides, the CDR3 is TGTGCCAGCAGCGCCGCGGGGGGGCCCTCCTACGAGCAGTACTTC. The encoded protein is CASSAAGGPSYEQYF.

This clone was counted only a few times. This rearrangement joins TRBV5-1 to TRBJ2-1, with 11 nucleotides matching TRBD2. This CDR3 has 15 amino acids. Germline lookup yields CDR1 SGHRS and CDR2 YFSETQ. V was clipped by 0 bases and J by 10 bases; unmatched bases: 6. DNA of the CDR3: TGCGCCAGCAGCTTGGTTAGCGGGAGGGCTGGGGAGCAGTTCTTC. Protein product: CASSLVSGRAGEQFF.

This chain links TRBV5-8 with TRBJ2-1; TRBD2 agrees at 8 bases. Germline CDR1 and CDR2: SGHTS and YDEGEE. The V segment lost 1 base and the J segment 3 bases; nucleotides outside the gene matches: 0. The CDR3 spans 14 residues. The CDR3 coding sequence is TGTGCCAGCAGCTTGACTAGCGGCTACAATGAGCAGTTCTTC. This translates into CASSLTSGYNEQFF.

The chain carries TRBV7-6 and TRBJ2-1, with TRBD2 identical over 8 bases. There are 15 residues in the CDR3. CDR1 is SGHVS, CDR2 FNYEAQ, per germline. The trim removed 5 bases at V and 5 bases at J, leaving 8 bases unmatched. The CDR3 region has the DNA TGTGCCAGCAGCCCCCGGGGGGGGGCGGACAATGAGCAGTTCTTC. This gives the protein CASSPRGGADNEQFF.

The chain joins TRBV6-5 to TRBJ1-2; 8 nucleotides match TRBD1. The CDR3 length is 14 residues. V shed 6 bases and J 3 bases; nucleotides not matched to a gene: 6. Germline lookup yields CDR1 MNHEY and CDR2 SVGAGI. The CDR3: CASSRTQGDYGYTF. The CDR3 region has the DNA TGTGCCAGCAGCCGAACACAGGGGGACTATGGCTACACCTTC.

The V gene is TRBV18, the J gene TRBJ2-7; TRBD2 agrees at 7 bases. The trim removed 4 bases at V and 3 bases at J, leaving 3 bases unmatched. This CDR3 contains 13 residues. Germline V CDR1 and CDR2: KGHSH, LQKENI. The CDR3 here is CASSQRDGYEQYF. CDR3 DNA sequence: TGTGCCAGCTCACAGCGGGACGGCTACGAGCAGTACTTC.

The V gene is TRBV19, the J gene TRBJ1-6, with D hard to call. Deletions cut 7 bases from V and 6 bases from J, with 16 bases between. CDR1 and CDR2 (germline): LNHDA, SQIVND (reference sequence). The CDR3 has 15 amino acids. The CDR3 DNA reads TGTGCCAGTAAAGAAGACTCAAACTCTAATTCACCCCTCCACTTT. It is translated as CASKEDSNSNSPLHF.

This chain joins TRBV5-8 and TRBJ1-4, with D hard to call. Germline V CDR1 and CDR2: SGHTS, YDEGEE. The V and J ends lost 4 bases and 0 bases respectively, with 7 bases between them. The CDR3 consists of 14 residues. CDR3 protein: CASSPRTTNEKLFF. CDR3 nucleotides: TGTGCCAGCAGCCCCAGAACAACTAATGAAAAACTGTTTTTT.

This chain connects TRBV7-6 to TRBJ2-6; 11 nucleotides align to TRBD1. V lost 5 bases and J lost 4; bases outside the gene matches: 7. The CDR3 loop spans 17 amino acids. CDR1 SGHVS and CDR2 FNYEAQ come from the germline V gene. The CDR3 coding sequence is TGTGCCAGCAGCAGAGGGACAGGGGGGACAGGGGCCAACGTCCTGACTTTC. It specifies CASSRGTGGTGANVLTF. The full variable domain, completed using reference TRBV7-6 and TRBJ2-6, is GAGVSQSPRYKVTKRGQDVALRCDPISGHVSLYWYRQALGQGPEFLTYFNYEAQQDKSGLPNDRFSAERPEGSISTLTIQRTEQRDSAMYRCASSRGTGGTGANVLTFGAGSRLTVL.

The J gene is TRBJ2-7, the V gene TRBV15; 11 positions agree with TRBD2. The CDR3 extends over 14 amino acids. Germline V gene sequence: CDR1 LNHNV, CDR2 YYDKDF (reference sequence). J lost 3 bases, V lost 5 bases, and 3 bases had no gene match. CDR3 DNA sequence: TGTGCCACCAGCTCGGGACTAGCGGTCTACGAGCAGTACTTC. This sequence encodes CATSSGLAVYEQYF.

The chain links TRBV7-9 to TRBJ2-1; possibly TRBD2 for D (5 bases). The CDR3 has 13 amino acids. V was shortened by 5 bases and J by 4 bases, with 9 bases between the two germline ends. Looked up from germline, CDR1 is SEHNR and CDR2 is FQNEAQ (reference sequence). CDR3 region: CASSREEYNEQFF. CDR3 in DNA: TGTGCCAGCAGCCGGGAAGAGTACAATGAGCAGTTCTTC.

The J gene is TRBJ2-7, the V gene TRBV24-1, with 14 bases aligning to TRBD2. The V segment lost 5 bases and the J segment 5 bases; nucleotides outside the gene matches: 10. Germline V gene lookup returns CDR1 KGHDR and CDR2 SFDVKD. The CDR3 contains 17 residues. The CDR3 loop reads CATSGVSGTSGSHEQYF. The CDR3 nucleotides are TGTGCCACCAGTGGGGTCTCGGGGACTAGCGGGAGCCACGAGCAGTACTTC.

V usage is TRBV9 and J usage is TRBJ2-3; the match to TRBD1 covers 7 bases. Germline V gene sequence: CDR1 SGDLS, CDR2 YYNGEE. The CDR3 has 16 residues. After removal of 0 bases from V and 4 bases from J, the junction contained 8 bases not matched to a gene. The CDR3 loop reads CASSVGGGQYSDTQYF. CDR3 bases: TGTGCCAGCAGCGTAGGAGGGGGCCAGTACTCAGATACGCAGTATTTT.

The rearrangement uses TRBV7-2 and TRBJ1-6; maybe TRBD1 (6 bases). CDR3 length: 14 residues. Germline CDR1 reads SGHTA; CDR2 reads FQGNSA. V lost 4 bases and J lost 8, with 12 bases in between. The CDR3 reads CASSYSGGDSPLHF. The CDR3 nucleotides read TGTGCCAGCAGCTATAGCGGGGGCGATTCACCCCTCCACTTT.

V and J are TRBV30 and TRBJ2-5; 15 positions agree with TRBD2. The CDR3 runs to 18 residues. From germline, CDR1 is GTSNPN and CDR2 SVGIG (reference sequence). Germline trimming cut 2 bases from V and 5 bases from J; bases unmatched to any gene: 12. In DNA, the CDR3 is TGTGCCTGGAGTTCTTGGAGGACTAGCGGGAGGGTTGGGGAGACCCAGTACTTC. Its protein is CAWSSWRTSGRVGETQYF.

This clone was recorded only once. This sequence joins TRBV2 and TRBJ2-3, with D tentatively TRBD2 (7 bases). This CDR3 contains 14 residues. Germline assignment: CDR1 SNHLY and CDR2 FYNNEI. The germline V and J ends were trimmed by 7 bases and 5 bases, with 16 bases remaining between them. In DNA, the CDR3 is TGTGCCAGCATATTTAGGGGGGGAAGAGATACGCAGTATTTT. Translation: CASIFRGGRDTQYF. The full variable domain, completed using reference TRBV2 and TRBJ2-3, is EPEVTQTPSHQVTQMGQEVILRCVPISNHLYFYWYRQILGQKVEFLVSFYNNEISEKSEIFDDQFSVERPDGSNFTLKIRSTKLEDSAMYFCASIFRGGRDTQYFGPGTRLTVL.

The chain employs TRBV27 and TRBJ2-6; TRBD2 agrees at 7 bases. Germline V gene sequence: CDR1 MNHEY, CDR2 SMNVEV (reference sequence). CDR3 length: 18 residues. V lost 8 bases, J lost 1 base, and 14 bases stayed unmatched. This chain's CDR3 is CASGLGGGKGSGANVLTF. The CDR3 nucleotides are TGTGCCAGCGGCCTCGGCGGGGGTAAGGGGTCTGGGGCCAACGTCCTGACTTTC.

J is TRBJ2-3 and V is TRBV7-8, with 7 bases aligning to TRBD1. Germline CDR1 and CDR2: SGHVS and FQNEAQ. J gave up 4 bases and V 5 bases, and 12 bases lay outside the gene matches. The CDR3 extends over 16 amino acids. CDR3 sequence reads: CASSQTNPGGADTQYF. For the CDR3, the DNA is TGTGCCAGCAGCCAGACCAACCCAGGGGGAGCAGATACGCAGTATTTT.

V gene TRBV19 combines with J gene TRBJ2-2, with D possibly being TRBD1 (5 bases). The CDR3 has 12 residues. Germline V lookup: CDR1 LNHDA, CDR2 SQIVND (reference sequence). DNA of the CDR3: TGTGACTCAGGGTTGGCCACCGGGGAGCTGTTTTTT. Residues: CDSGLATGELFF. Full variable domain (missing parts from reference TRBV19 and TRBJ2-2): DGGITQSPKYLFRKEGQNVTLSCEQNLNHDAMYWYRQDPGQGLRLIYYSQIVNDFQKGDIAEGYSVSREKKESFPLTVTSAQKNPTAFYLCDSGLATGELFFGEGSRLTVL.

This chain joins TRBV29-1 and TRBJ1-1, with D perhaps matching TRBD1 (5 bases). This CDR3 has 13 residues. V shed 6 bases and J shed 3 bases, with 14 bases lying between them. Germline CDR1 and CDR2: SQVTM and ANQGSEA. CDR3 region: CSVRRGRDTEAFF. The CDR3 region has the DNA TGCAGCGTGAGGCGGGGGAGGGACACTGAAGCTTTCTTT.

The genes are TRBV5-1 and TRBJ1-1; D is uncertain. Germline V gives CDR1 SGHRS, CDR2 YFSETQ. Trimming shortened V by 3 bases and J by 4 bases, and 13 bases separated the two germline ends. CDR3 length: 14 residues. CDR3 sequence reads: CASSSQPEGTEAFF. CDR3 sequence (DNA): TGCGCCAGCAGCTCCCAGCCCGAGGGCACTGAAGCTTTCTTT.

The chain links TRBV24-1 to TRBJ2-5, with D maybe TRBD1 (6 bases). The CDR3 is made up of 15 amino acids. Germline V gene data show CDR1 as KGHDR and CDR2 as SFDVKD. The germline V and J ends were trimmed by 0 bases and 5 bases, with 12 bases remaining between them. CDR3 in amino acids: CATSDLGQGKETQYF. As DNA, the CDR3 is TGTGCCACCAGTGATTTGGGTCAGGGGAAGGAGACCCAGTACTTC.

The V gene is TRBV27, the J gene TRBJ1-2; D might be TRBD1 (5 bases). CDR1 is MNHEY and CDR2 is SMNVEV in the germline V gene (reference sequence). This CDR3 has 15 amino acids. V was trimmed by 5 bases and J by 7 bases, leaving 20 bases between them. The DNA for the CDR3 is TGTGCCAGCAGTCAACAGGTGGGCAGGGCGGCTGGCTACACCTTC. Translated: CASSQQVGRAAGYTF.

Note on this clone: The same CDR3 can be traced to other DNA sequences in this sample. This chain joins TRBV24-1 and TRBJ2-3; D might be TRBD1 (6 bases). Germline CDR1 is KGHDR and CDR2 is SFDVKD. V lost 5 bases, J lost 1 base, and 9 bases lay in between. The CDR3 is 14 amino acids. CDR3 loop: CATSGAGGTDTQYF. The CDR3 DNA is TGTGCCACCAGTGGTGCAGGGGGCACAGATACGCAGTATTTT.